The next 15 T cell receptor beta chains were all read from a single sample in a study of T cells in Graves' hyperthyroidism and ophthalmopathy (dated by TCRdb to the late 2010s). Library preparation employed multiplex PCR. Data came from an Illumina HiSeq 2000. TCR beta CDR3 regions were amplified from RNA transcripts. For the first round of RT-PCR on the TCR CDR3, the HTBI primer set was used together with the Qiagen OneStep RT-PCR kit. The public reads were reanalyzed by TCRdb: fastp trimming at Q25, MiXCR alignment, in-frame beta chains only. Rows are unified per CDR3 protein, each entry keeping the most common DNA and genes. A total of approximately 370,000 distinct CDR3 sequences appear in this sample, about 18% of them only once. In total, the top ten clones hold 34% of the sample. Sample: blood. The receptors were sampled from a woman aged 30 to 39 with Graves' hyperthyroidism that later progressed to Graves' ophthalmopathy.

This chain links TRBV11-2 with TRBJ2-7; TRBD2 might be the D (6 bases). The CDR3 spans 18 residues. Between the trimmed V and J ends, which lost 5 bases and 0 bases, there was a span of 23 bases. Germline-derived CDR1 and CDR2 are SGHAT and FQNNGV. The CDR3 loop reads CASSLNAPSGPSSYEQYF. The CDR3 nucleotides are TGTGCCAGCAGCCTAAATGCCCCGAGCGGGCCGAGCTCCTACGAGCAGTACTTC.

The rearrangement uses TRBV20-1 and TRBJ1-5; a possible D gene is TRBD1 (5 bases). V was pared by 1 base and J by 1 base, with 11 bases between. Germline loops: CDR1 DFQATT, CDR2 SNEGSKA (reference sequence). CDR3 length equals 15 residues. The CDR3 sequence: CSARGSDTSNQPQHF. CDR3 in DNA: TGCAGTGCTAGAGGCTCGGACACCAGCAATCAGCCCCAGCATTTT.

V gene TRBV7-9 combines with J gene TRBJ2-7; no clear D gene. V was cut by 2 bases and J by 3 bases, with 17 bases left in between. Germline V CDR1 and CDR2: SEHNR, FQNEAQ (reference sequence). The CDR3 totals 16 residues. CDR3 loop: CASSLSRGRRNYEQYF. The CDR3 DNA reads TGTGCCAGCAGCTTAAGTCGCGGCAGAAGAAACTACGAGCAGTACTTC.

This clonotype has a handful of counts. This sequence joins TRBV2 and TRBJ1-3; no definite D call. CDR3 size: 15 residues. Trimming pared 7 bases from V and 1 base from J, leaving 14 bases between. Germline CDR1 reads SNHLY; CDR2 reads FYNNEI. The CDR3 nucleotides are TGTGCCAGCATCGCCTATGTGGGGTCTGGAAACACCATATATTTT. It encodes CASIAYVGSGNTIYF.

The sample holds a few counts of this clonotype. The V call is TRBV27, the J call TRBJ1-5; D is unclear. CDR1 is MNHEY and CDR2 is SMNVEV in the germline V gene (reference sequence). The CDR3 is 15 residues long. Trimming removed 2 bases from V and 1 base from J, with 9 bases in between. In nucleotides, the CDR3 is TGTGCCAGCAGTTTAACCCCACACAGCAATCAGCCCCAGCATTTT. Translating it yields CASSLTPHSNQPQHF.

This clonotype was counted ten times or more. Here the CDR3 DNA reads TGTGCCAGCAGTTTGAGTCCAACGATACAAGCTTTCTTT. Residues: CASSLSPTIQAFF. The chain is built from TRBV6-5 and TRBJ1-1, with unresolved D. Per germline, CDR1 MNHEY and CDR2 SVGAGI. V lost 4 bases to trimming and J lost 9 bases, with 15 bases between them. The CDR3 is 13 residues long.

This clonotype was seen many times. The DNA for the CDR3 is TGTGCCAGCTCACCCTCCCAAGAGACCCAGTACTTC. This gives the protein CASSPSQETQYF. The chain couples TRBV18 to TRBJ2-5; D is unclear. CDR3 size: 12 residues. Deletions cut 3 bases from V and 1 base from J, with 3 bases between. Germline-derived CDR1 and CDR2 are KGHSH and LQKENI.

The table lists this clonotype with many counts. The gene calls are TRBV10-1 and TRBJ1-1; D is uncertain. Trimming left V 4 bases short and J 5 bases short, with 11 bases between. The germline gives CDR1 WNHNN, CDR2 SYGVQD (reference sequence). The CDR3 totals 13 residues. The CDR3 DNA reads as TGCGCCAGCAGTGGAGATGGGGAAACTGAAGCTTTCTTT. It is translated as CASSGDGETEAFF.

This clonotype appeared a few times. The chain combines TRBV27 with TRBJ2-7; 8 nucleotides agree with TRBD1. This CDR3 has 14 residues. The ends lost 2 bases at V and 3 bases at J; junction bases unmatched: 3. The germline CDR1 and CDR2 sequences are MNHEY and SMNVEV (reference sequence). The CDR3 sequence is CASSLDRGFYEQYF. The CDR3 region has the DNA TGTGCCAGCAGTTTAGACAGGGGATTCTACGAGCAGTACTTC.

There are many counts of this clonotype. The chain joins TRBV7-2 to TRBJ1-1; 7 bases match TRBD1. The CDR3 sequence is 15 residues long. The trim removed 3 bases at V and 3 bases at J, leaving 7 bases unmatched. CDR1 is SGHTA and CDR2 is FQGNSA in the germline V gene. CDR3 sequence reads: CASSLSLTGYTEAFF. The CDR3 nucleotides read TGTGCCAGCAGCTTGAGTCTGACAGGGTACACTGAAGCTTTCTTT.

In its sample, this clonotype was seen many times. The V gene is TRBV3-1, the J gene TRBJ1-4; D perhaps matches TRBD1 (6 bases). The CDR3 extends over 16 amino acids. V lost 4 bases to trimming and J lost 0 bases, with 12 bases between them. The germline V gene has CDR1 LGHDT and CDR2 YNNKEL (reference sequence). The CDR3, as DNA: TGTGCCAGCAGCCCTCGGCGGACAGCAACTAATGAAAAACTGTTTTTT. It translates to CASSPRRTATNEKLFF.

This clonotype came up many times. The chain uses TRBV10-2 and TRBJ2-7; 9 bases align to TRBD2. The length of the CDR3 is 16 residues. From germline, CDR1 is WSHSY and CDR2 SAAADI. V was clipped by 2 bases and J by 3 bases; unmatched bases: 8. The CDR3 sequence is CASSEQAGGIFYEQYF. Written as DNA, the CDR3 is TGCGCCAGCAGTGAGCAGGCGGGAGGGATTTTCTACGAGCAGTACTTC.

This clonotype showed up many times. The chain has TRBV19 and TRBJ1-4; D remains ambiguous. The germline V and J ends were trimmed by 3 bases and 10 bases, with 12 bases remaining between them. Germline values: CDR1 LNHDA, CDR2 SQIVND (reference sequence). The CDR3 is 13 residues long. This chain's CDR3 is CASSMREYGKLFF. CDR3 sequence (DNA): TGTGCCAGTAGTATGCGGGAGTATGGAAAACTGTTTTTT.

This clonotype was recorded at least ten times. CDR3 loop: CSARDDMNTEAFF. DNA for the CDR3: TGCAGTGCTAGGGACGACATGAACACTGAAGCTTTCTTT. This chain connects TRBV20-1 to TRBJ1-1, with D unclear. The CDR3 is made up of 13 amino acids. Germline V gene data show CDR1 as DFQATT and CDR2 as SNEGSKA (reference sequence). V lost 3 bases and J lost 0, with 8 bases in between.

This clonotype has at least ten counts. V is TRBV2 and J is TRBJ2-5; TRBD1 matches at 8 bases. The CDR3 is made up of 13 amino acids. Germline V lookup: CDR1 SNHLY, CDR2 FYNNEI. The trim removed 7 bases at V and 2 bases at J, leaving 3 bases unmatched. CDR3 protein: CASTGQGQETQYF. The CDR3 bases are TGTGCCAGCACCGGACAGGGACAAGAGACCCAGTACTTC.